Presented here are 10 T cell receptor beta chains from one specimen sequenced in a study of a mutant IDH1 vaccine in newly diagnosed glioma. Profiled with immunoSEQ multiplex PCR; TCRdb holds only in-frame clones, not every one. The sample shows approximately 67,000 clones, 84% of them seen only once. No antigen has been assigned to these receptors. Time point specified: week 23, last vaccination. The study gave 300 ug of mutant IDH1 20-mer peptide per vaccine dose, with topical imiquimod. The material was PBMCs, obtained from a glioma patient whose treatment included an IDH1 peptide vaccine. Receptors originate from a man between 18 and 35 years old with glioma.

This chain connects TRBV5-4 to TRBJ2-1; D may correspond to TRBD1 or TRBD2 (5 bases each). Germline assignment: CDR1 SGHNT and CDR2 YYREEE (reference sequence). This CDR3 is built from 15 residues. Trimming removed 0 bases from V and 0 bases from J, with 7 bases in between. CDR3 nucleotides: TGTGCCAGCAGCTTGGGGGGGAGCTCCTACAATGAGCAGTTCTTC. Amino acids: CASSLGGSSYNEQFF. The full variable domain, with the rest looked up from reference TRBV5-4 and TRBJ2-1, is ETGVTQSPTHLIKTRGQQVTLRCSSQSGHNTVSWYQQALGQGPQFIFQYYREEENGRGNFPPRFSGLQFPNYSSELNVNALELDDSALYLCASSLGGSSYNEQFFGPGTRLTVL.

The rearrangement uses TRBV7-9 and TRBJ1-2; perhaps TRBD1 as D (6 bases). Germline loops: CDR1 SEHNR, CDR2 FQNEAQ (reference sequence). Between the trimmed V and J ends, which lost 5 bases and 4 bases, there was a span of 20 bases. This CDR3 contains 16 residues. As DNA, the CDR3 is TGTGCCAGCAGCACAACAGGGAATCACCTCCTCTATGGCTACACCTTC. Its translation: CASSTTGNHLLYGYTF.

This clone showed up just once. The CDR3 protein is CASSRSGGSEQYF. The CDR3 coding sequence is TGTGCCAGCAGCCGTAGCGGGGGGAGCGAGCAGTACTTC. The chain recombines TRBV7-6 with TRBJ2-7, with 10 bases matching TRBD2. This CDR3 has 13 amino acids. The junction had 4 bases not matched to a gene; V was cut back by 5 bases and J by 6 bases. Germline CDR1 reads SGHVS; CDR2 reads FNYEAQ.

This sequence joins TRBV5-4 and TRBJ2-7; 7 nucleotides line up with TRBD1. The germline V gene has CDR1 SGHNT and CDR2 YYREEE (reference sequence). The CDR3 has 11 residues. CDR3 sequence reads: CAVHRGYEQYF. CDR3 coding DNA: TGTGCAGTTCACAGGGGCTACGAGCAGTACTTC.

This clone was picked up a small number of times. The J gene is TRBJ1-1, the V gene TRBV19; D is unresolved. CDR3 length: 16 amino acids. Trimming pared 9 bases from V and 1 base from J, leaving 21 bases between. Germline-derived CDR1 and CDR2 are LNHDA and SQIVND (reference sequence). The CDR3: CASAKDYIYQNTEAFF. DNA for the CDR3: TGTGCCAGCGCGAAGGACTACATCTATCAGAACACTGAAGCTTTCTTT.

The chain is built from TRBV7-2 and TRBJ1-1, with D possibly TRBD1 on 5 matching bases. Trimming stripped 2 bases from V and 3 bases from J, with 10 bases between. The CDR3 loop spans 14 amino acids. Germline V gene lookup returns CDR1 SGHTA and CDR2 FQGNSA. The CDR3 reads CASSLKGQYTEAFF. The CDR3 nucleotides read TGTGCCAGCAGCTTAAAAGGACAATACACTGAAGCTTTCTTT.

V usage is TRBV6-1 and J usage is TRBJ1-3, with unresolved D. Between the trimmed V and J ends, which lost 1 base and 1 base, there was a span of 5 bases. This CDR3 contains 14 residues. Germline V gene lookup returns CDR1 MNHNS and CDR2 SASEGT. CDR3 nucleotide sequence: TGTGCCAGCAGTGAAGGGGTATCTGGAAACACCATATATTTT. It translates to CASSEGVSGNTIYF.

The J gene is TRBJ1-1, the V gene TRBV10-3, with no clear D. Germline CDR1 is ENHRY and CDR2 is SYGVKD. V was trimmed by 6 bases and J by 0 bases, leaving 5 bases between them. CDR3 size: 12 residues. The CDR3 sequence: CAISALNTEAFF. In nucleotides, the CDR3 is TGTGCCATCAGCGCTCTGAACACTGAAGCTTTCTTT.

This sequence joins TRBV30 and TRBJ1-1; TRBD1 might be the D (5 bases). Per germline, CDR1 GTSNPN and CDR2 SVGIG (reference sequence). V was shortened by 5 bases and J by 0 bases, with 16 bases between the two germline ends. The CDR3 has 15 amino acids. CDR3 protein: CAWGGGVRVNTEAFF. CDR3 sequence (DNA): TGTGCCTGGGGGGGTGGAGTCAGGGTGAACACTGAAGCTTTCTTT.

This sequence joins TRBV7-9 and TRBJ2-7; no firm D call. The CDR3 contains 14 residues. V was pared by 4 bases and J by 0 bases, with 10 bases between. Per the germline V gene, CDR1 is SEHNR and CDR2 is FQNEAQ (reference sequence). CDR3: CASSYPDFSYEQYF. CDR3 DNA sequence: TGTGCCAGCAGCTATCCCGACTTCTCCTACGAGCAGTACTTC.